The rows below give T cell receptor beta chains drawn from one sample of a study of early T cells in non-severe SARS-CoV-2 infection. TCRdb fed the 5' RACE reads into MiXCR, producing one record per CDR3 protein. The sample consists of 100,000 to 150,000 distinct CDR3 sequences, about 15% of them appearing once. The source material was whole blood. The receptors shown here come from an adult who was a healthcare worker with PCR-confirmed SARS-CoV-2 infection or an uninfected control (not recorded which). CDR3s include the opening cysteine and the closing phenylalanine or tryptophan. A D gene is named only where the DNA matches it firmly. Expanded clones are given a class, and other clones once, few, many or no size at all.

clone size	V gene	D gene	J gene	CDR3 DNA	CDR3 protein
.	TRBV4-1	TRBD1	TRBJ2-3	TGCGCCAGCAGCTGGGGGCGGACAGGCTATGGAGATACGCAGTATTTT	CASSWGRTGYGDTQYF
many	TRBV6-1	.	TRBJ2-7	TGTGCCAGCAGTTTAAGAGGGGACGAGCAGTACTTC	CASSLRGDEQYF
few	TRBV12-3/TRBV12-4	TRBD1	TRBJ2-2	TGTGCCAGCAAATTGGACAGGGGGCCGATCGGGGAGCTGTTTTTT	CASKLDRGPIGELFF
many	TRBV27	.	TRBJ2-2	TGTGCCAGCAGTTTATCTGGGACCGGGGAGCTGTTTTTT	CASSLSGTGELFF
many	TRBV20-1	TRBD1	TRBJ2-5	TGCAGTGCTAGAGGACAGGGGGGAAAAGAGACCCAGTACTTC	CSARGQGGKETQYF
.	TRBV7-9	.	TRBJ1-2	TGTGCCAGCAGTAAGACTCCAGGGTGGCTGGGCGACTATGGCTACACCTTC	CASSKTPGWLGDYGYTF
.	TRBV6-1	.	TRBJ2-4	TGTGCCAGCAGTGTGGGGAAGGGATCCATGGGGAACATTCAGTACTTC	CASSVGKGSMGNIQYF
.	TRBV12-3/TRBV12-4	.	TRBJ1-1	TGTGCCAGCAGCCTCTGGACCATGAACACTGAAGCTTTCTTT	CASSLWTMNTEAFF
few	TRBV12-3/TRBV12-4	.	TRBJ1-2	TGTGCCAGCAGTTACCCCACAGGGAATGGCTACACCTTC	CASSYPTGNGYTF
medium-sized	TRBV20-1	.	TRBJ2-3	TGCAGTGCTCCCGCGGCCCCCGAAAGGGCAGATACGCAGTATTTT	CSAPAAPERADTQYF
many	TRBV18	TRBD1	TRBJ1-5	TGTGCCAGCTCACCTTCGCAGGGGGCTGATCAGCCCCAGCATTTT	CASSPSQGADQPQHF
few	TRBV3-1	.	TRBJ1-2	TGTGCCAGCAGCCAAGACACTCTCTGGGGCTACACCTTC	CASSQDTLWGYTF
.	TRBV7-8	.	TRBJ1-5	TGTGCCAGTAGCGTGGGACGGTATAGCAATCAGCCCCAGCATTTT	CASSVGRYSNQPQHF
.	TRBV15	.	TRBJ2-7	TGTGCCACCAGCAGAGGAGCAGGGTTGGGGCCCTACGAGCAGTACTTC	CATSRGAGLGPYEQYF
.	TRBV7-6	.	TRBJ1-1	TGTGCCAGCAGCTTAGGGCCTTTGAACACTGAAGCTTTCTTT	CASSLGPLNTEAFF
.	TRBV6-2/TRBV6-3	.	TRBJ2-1	TGTGCCAGCAGACCCACTACGGCCGGCTCCTACAATGAGCAGTTCTTC	CASRPTTAGSYNEQFF
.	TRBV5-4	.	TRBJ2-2	TGTGCCAGCAGCCCAGGACAGACGAACACCGGGGAGCTGTTTTTT	CASSPGQTNTGELFF
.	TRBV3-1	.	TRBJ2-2	TGTGCCAGCAGCCCGTTCGGACTACCACCGGTGGAGCTGTTTTTT	CASSPFGLPPVELFF
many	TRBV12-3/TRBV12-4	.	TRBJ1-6	TGTGCCAGCAGTTTGAAAGGCGATTCACCCCTCCACTTT	CASSLKGDSPLHF
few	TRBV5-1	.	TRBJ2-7	TGCGCCAGCAGCTTTTCCCCGGGCAGCTACGAGCAGTACTTC	CASSFSPGSYEQYF
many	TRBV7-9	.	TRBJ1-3	TGTGCCAGCAGCCCCGAGGGTGGAAACACCATATATTTT	CASSPEGGNTIYF
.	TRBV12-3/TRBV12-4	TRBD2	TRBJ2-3	TGTGCCAGCAGTGTGACTAGCGGGTCCCCTCGGTCGCAGTATTTT	CASSVTSGSPRSQYF
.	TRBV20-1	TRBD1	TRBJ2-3	TGCAGTGCCCGGCGGACAGGGGCCACAGATACGCAGTATTTT	CSARRTGATDTQYF
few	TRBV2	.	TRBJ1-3	TGTGCCAGCAGCCTGCGCTCGAGATCCTCTGGAAACACCATATATTTT	CASSLRSRSSGNTIYF
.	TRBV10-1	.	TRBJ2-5	TGCGCCAGCAGTGAAGAGAGGCGGCCTGGGGGGACCCAGTACTTC	CASSEERRPGGTQYF
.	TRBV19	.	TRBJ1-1	TGTGCCAGTAGTATGGCGGACGGGACCGGTGAAGCTTTCTTT	CASSMADGTGEAFF
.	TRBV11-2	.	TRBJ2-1	TGTGCCAGCAGCTTAGTTTCCACCTCCGACAATGAGCAGTTCTTC	CASSLVSTSDNEQFF
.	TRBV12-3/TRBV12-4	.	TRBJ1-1	TGTGCCAGCAGTTTATGGAGGAGACGGGCTTTCTTT	CASSLWRRRAFF
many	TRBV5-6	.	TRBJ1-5	TGTGCCAGCAGCTTTGGGGGGCGGATGAACAATCAGCCCCAGCATTTT	CASSFGGRMNNQPQHF
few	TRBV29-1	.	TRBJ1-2	TGCAGCGTTGAAGAGGAGACCTTCTATGGCTACACCTTC	CSVEEETFYGYTF
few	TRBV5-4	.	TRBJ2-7	TGTGCCAGCAGCTACCTTTCAGGAGTCCGGGGGCTAACGAGTTTCGAGCAGTACTTC	CASSYLSGVRGLTSFEQYF
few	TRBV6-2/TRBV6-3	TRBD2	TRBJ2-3	TGTGCCAGCAGAGAACTAGCGGGGAGCACAGATACGCAGTATTTT	CASRELAGSTDTQYF